Listed here is a single T cell receptor (beta chain). The CDR3 consists of 13 residues. The ends were cut back, 2 bases at V and 4 bases at J, with 8 bases in the middle. This specimen comes from a study of blood T cell repertoires in COVID-19. Across the whole study: In each case, the material was cDNA or gDNA derived from T cells, B-cell-depleted T cells, or PBMCs.

Authors' analysis steps: Reference gene primer amplification gave estimated nucleated cell counts. The protocol was immunoSEQ multiplex PCR, while the TCRdb copy is restricted to in-frame clones and leaves out a portion. D and trimming come from the DNA, and the V and J calls and clone size come from that table. This table holds fewer than 250,000 clones, approximately 85% found once. Sequencing was done on a sample of peripheral blood. The chain has TRBV12-3 or TRBV12-4 and TRBJ1-1, with a possible D match to TRBD1 (5 bases). The sequence derives from a man aged 40-49 years with acute or convalescent COVID-19. CDR3 amino acids: CASSLKGPTEAFF. Written as DNA, the CDR3 is TGTGCCAGCAGTTTAAAGGGGCCCACTGAAGCTTTCTTT.